A selection of T cell receptor beta chains follows, all from one sample in a study of T cell repertoires in aging, cancer and after chemotherapy. TCRdb passed the multiplex PCR reads through MiXCR, listing each CDR3 protein once. The sample consists of about 1,600 distinct CDR3 sequences, about 24% of them appearing once. The sequenced material came from blood. The source of these receptors is a human donor with a solid tumor. Each CDR3 is given with its conserved first and last residue. D genes are given only for firm matches. Size is stated for part of the rows, as once, few or many counts, or as a class when the clone is expanded.

j_call	clone_size	d_call	v_call	cdr3_nt	cdr3_aa
TRBJ2-1	medium-sized	-	TRBV20-1	TGCAGTGAGGTACAGTCTTCCCTGAATGAGCAGTTCTTC	CSEVQSSLNEQFF
TRBJ1-2	few	-	TRBV11-2	TGTGCCAGCAGCCCTACTCAGGGCAACTTTGGCTACACCTTC	CASSPTQGNFGYTF
TRBJ1-5	once	-	TRBV5-1	TGTGCCAGAAGCTTGGAGGGCGGAAATAGCAATCAGCCCCAGCATTTT	CARSLEGGNSNQPQHF
TRBJ1-1	-	TRBD1	TRBV27	TGTGCCAGCAGAGGACAGGGCCCCACTGAAGCTTTCTTT	CASRGQGPTEAFF
TRBJ1-2	-	-	TRBV27	TGTGCCAGCAGTTTATCGATGGGGGTTCACGGCTACACCTTC	CASSLSMGVHGYTF
TRBJ1-1	-	-	TRBV7-7	TGTGCTAGCAGCTTAGGTAGAAACACTGAAGCTTTCTTT	CASSLGRNTEAFF
TRBJ1-5	few	-	TRBV5-6	TGTGCCAGCAGCTCTAATGATCAGCCCCAGCATTTT	CASSSNDQPQHF
TRBJ2-7	few	-	TRBV5-6	TGTGCCAGCAGCTCGACAGCTTCCTACGAGCAGTACTTC	CASSSTASYEQYF
TRBJ2-7	-	-	TRBV6-5	TGTGCCAGCAGTCCCGTAGAGGGGCACTACGAGCAGTACTTC	CASSPVEGHYEQYF
TRBJ1-1	-	-	TRBV5-5	TGTGCCAGCAGCCCGGGACACTTAGAAGCTTTCTTT	CASSPGHLEAFF
TRBJ2-3	few	TRBD2	TRBV27	TGTGCCAGCAGTTTATCGATAGCGGGAACAGATACGCAGTATTTT	CASSLSIAGTDTQYF
TRBJ2-7	large	-	TRBV20-1	TGCAGTGCTCCACAGGTCAGCGAGCAGTACTTC	CSAPQVSEQYF
TRBJ2-3	-	TRBD1	TRBV6-4	TGTGCCAGCAGTGGGACAGGGGGCACAGATACGCAGTATTTT	CASSGTGGTDTQYF
TRBJ1-5	few	-	TRBV13	TGTGCCAGCAGCTTAGGGGGTCAGCCCCAGCATTTT	CASSLGGQPQHF
TRBJ1-4	-	-	TRBV7-9	TGTGCCAGCAGCTTGGGTGTGGGTAATGAAAAACTGTTTTTT	CASSLGVGNEKLFF
TRBJ2-3	few	-	TRBV6-4	TGTGCCAGCAGTCAAGTATTCACAGATACGCAGTATTTT	CASSQVFTDTQYF
TRBJ2-3	few	TRBD2	TRBV12-3/TRBV12-4	TGTGCCAGCAGTTTCCCCCGGGAGGGGACAGATACGCAGTATTTT	CASSFPREGTDTQYF
TRBJ2-1	-	TRBD2	TRBV10-3	TGTGCCATCCTCCGACTAGCGGACAATGAGCAGTTCTTC	CAILRLADNEQFF
TRBJ2-3	-	TRBD2	TRBV5-1	TGCGCCAGCAGCTTGGATGGGACTAGCCAGCGCACAGATACGCAGTATTTT	CASSLDGTSQRTDTQYF
TRBJ2-5	few	-	TRBV4-1	TGCGCCAGCAGCCAAGATAGAAGGGCCTCCCAGGAGACCCAGTACTTC	CASSQDRRASQETQYF
TRBJ1-1	medium-sized	-	TRBV20-1	TGCAGTGCTAAGCGGGTGGATGGGATGAACACTGAAGCTTTCTTT	CSAKRVDGMNTEAFF
TRBJ2-7	few	-	TRBV25-1	TGTGCCAGCAGCCAAGATCGGGTCACAGGGCCTTACGAGCAGTACTTC	CASSQDRVTGPYEQYF
TRBJ2-7	-	-	TRBV6-2/TRBV6-3	TGTGCCAGCAGTTCGGCAGGGAAAACCTACGAGCAGTACTTC	CASSSAGKTYEQYF
TRBJ1-4	few	-	TRBV5-1	TGCGCCAGCAGCCCTCCGGGTGAAAAACTGTTTTTT	CASSPPGEKLFF
TRBJ1-1	-	-	TRBV12-1	TGTGCCAGCAGCCGCGGCGGGACAGGGGGGATTCTCACTGAAGCTTTCTTT	CASSRGGTGGILTEAFF
TRBJ1-3	-	-	TRBV5-6	TGTGCCAGCAGCTTATCCCCTGGAAACACCATATATTTT	CASSLSPGNTIYF
TRBJ2-7	-	-	TRBV20-1	TGCAGTGCTAGTAGTCCCATCTTCGGGGAGCAGTACTTC	CSASSPIFGEQYF
TRBJ2-3	-	TRBD2	TRBV11-2	TGTGCCAGCAGCTTCGGTCCGAGCACTAGCGGGAGAAATACGCAGTATTTT	CASSFGPSTSGRNTQYF
TRBJ1-1	-	-	TRBV6-1	TGTGCCAGCAGTGAACTGGGAGCTTTCTTT	CASSELGAFF
TRBJ1-6	large	-	TRBV15	TGTGCCACCAGCAGAGGGCCCAGGACGTCGCGCGGGAGTTCACCCCTCCACTTT	CATSRGPRTSRGSSPLHF
TRBJ2-4	few	-	TRBV30	TGTGCCTGGACTCCGGGGGCTACAAACATTCAGTACTTT	CAWTPGATNIQYF
TRBJ1-1	-	-	TRBV11-2	TGTGCCAGCAGCTTAGTTCGTCCGGATATGACTGAAGCTTTCTTT	CASSLVRPDMTEAFF
TRBJ2-6	-	-	TRBV7-9	TGTGCCATCCAACCCATTGGAGCAGGGGCCAACGTCCTGACTTTC	CAIQPIGAGANVLTF
TRBJ1-6	few	TRBD1	TRBV10-3	TGTGCCATCAGGACGGACAGGGCTAATTCACCCCTCCACTTT	CAIRTDRANSPLHF
TRBJ1-2	few	-	TRBV10-3	TGTGCCAGGGGTATGGGGCAAGCCAATTTTAACTATGGCTACACCTTC	CARGMGQANFNYGYTF
TRBJ2-1	-	TRBD2	TRBV11-3	TGTGCCAGCAGCTTAGGAGGACTAGCGGTCTACAATGAGCAGTTCTTC	CASSLGGLAVYNEQFF
TRBJ1-5	-	-	TRBV27	TGTGCCAGCAGTCCAGGGGACGGATATCAGCCCCAGCATTTT	CASSPGDGYQPQHF
TRBJ2-1	few	-	TRBV7-9	TGTGCCAGCAGCTTTGGACGGGCCTCCTACAATGAGCAGTTCTTC	CASSFGRASYNEQFF
TRBJ2-5	-	-	TRBV6-1	TGTGCCAGCAGTAAAGCGCTTTTTGGGGGGAAGGAGACCCAGTACTTC	CASSKALFGGKETQYF
TRBJ1-2	-	-	TRBV20-1	TGCAGTGCTAGAGGGCGACAGACTAACTATGGCTACACCTTC	CSARGRQTNYGYTF
TRBJ1-1	few	TRBD1	TRBV6-1	TGTGCCAGCAAACCTGGACAGGGTAGGGGGAACACTGAAGCTTTCTTT	CASKPGQGRGNTEAFF
TRBJ2-6	few	-	TRBV27	TGTGCCAGCAGTTTAAAGGGGGGGTCCCCCCTCTCTGGGGCCAACGTCCTGACTTTC	CASSLKGGSPLSGANVLTF
TRBJ2-7	large	-	TRBV7-6	TGTGCCAGCAGCCCTACCCACCGGGGCTACGAGCAGTACTTC	CASSPTHRGYEQYF
TRBJ1-1	large	-	TRBV5-4	TGTGCCAGCAGCCGGAGGGGGAACACTGAAGCTTTCTTT	CASSRRGNTEAFF
TRBJ1-2	-	-	TRBV5-8	TGTGCCAGCAGCTTTCCCCGACAGTTCTCTGGCTACACCTTC	CASSFPRQFSGYTF
TRBJ2-2	few	TRBD1	TRBV20-1	TGCAGTGCTAGGTCCGGACAGGGTGACACCGGGGAGCTGTTTTTT	CSARSGQGDTGELFF
TRBJ2-1	-	TRBD2	TRBV20-1	TGCAGTGCGGAACGGACTAGCGGGGGGGGTTACAATGAGCAGTTCTTC	CSAERTSGGGYNEQFF
TRBJ2-3	-	TRBD2	TRBV20-1	TGCAGTGCCCCTGCTGGGACTAGCGGGAGACAAAGCACAGATACGCAGTATTTT	CSAPAGTSGRQSTDTQYF
TRBJ1-1	-	TRBD1	TRBV15	TGTGCCACCAGCAGATCCCGACAGGGGCACACTGAAGCTTTCTTT	CATSRSRQGHTEAFF
TRBJ2-1	few	-	TRBV14	TGTGCCAGCAGCCAAGATGGATTCGGGAGAGACTACAATGAGCAGTTCTTC	CASSQDGFGRDYNEQFF
TRBJ1-1	-	-	TRBV6-2/TRBV6-3	TGTGCCAGCAGTTACTTCCTGGTCAGGAACACTGAAGCTTTCTTT	CASSYFLVRNTEAFF
TRBJ2-3	large	-	TRBV7-6	TGTGCCAGCAGCCCGTCCATTGTAGCCACAGATACGCAGTATTTT	CASSPSIVATDTQYF
TRBJ2-3	few	-	TRBV6-1	TGTGCCAGCAGTGAAGCGGGACCCACAGATACGCAGTATTTT	CASSEAGPTDTQYF
TRBJ1-1	-	-	TRBV11-2	TGTGCCAGCAGCTTAGGATTTGGGGAGAGGTCGGAAGCTTTCTTT	CASSLGFGERSEAFF
TRBJ2-2	-	-	TRBV19	TGTGCCAGTAGTAGAAGTGGAGTGAACACCGGGGAGCTGTTTTTT	CASSRSGVNTGELFF
TRBJ2-1	once	-	TRBV24-1	TGTGCCACCAGTGATTATCAGGGGGGGGGAGGATCCAATGAGCAGTTCTTC	CATSDYQGGGGSNEQFF
TRBJ1-2	large	TRBD1	TRBV20-1	TGCAGTGCGGGACAGGGGGCGAACTATGGCTACACCTTC	CSAGQGANYGYTF
TRBJ2-2	-	-	TRBV11-1	TGTGCCAGCAGCTTCCGGTCAGAACCGAACACCGGGGAGCTGTTTTTT	CASSFRSEPNTGELFF
TRBJ1-2	large	-	TRBV7-9	TGTGCCAGCAGCTTCATAGAAAGACATGGCTACACCTTC	CASSFIERHGYTF